This TCR beta chain originates from a study of blood T cell repertoires in COVID-19. Study-level background: COVID-19 samples collected from the United States, Italy and Spain covered acute and convalescent phases. T cells, B-cell-depleted T cells, or PBMCs supplied cDNA or gDNA.

Original processing notes: From reference gene primer amplification, estimates of nucleated cell counts were derived. The assay was immunoSEQ multiplex PCR, and TCRdb's table has in-frame clones only and misses some. The DNA gave D and trimming, while V, J and clone size come from that table. The table lists roughly 270,000 clones, roughly 80% of them singletons. Cohorts were determined from participant-reported clinical history. Material: PBMCs or T cells enriched from blood (not recorded which). The TCR sequence derives from a man aged 40-49 years who had been exposed to COVID-19.

The DNA for the CDR3 is TGCAGCGTCGCAACGTACCGGGACAGATTCTACGAGCAGTACTTC. Translation gives CSVATYRDRFYEQYF. The chain uses TRBV29-1 and TRBJ2-7; TRBD1 aligns across 7 bases. CDR1 and CDR2 (germline): SQVTM, ANQGSEA. Trimming cost V 6 bases and J 3 bases; bases outside gene matches: 14. The CDR3 totals 15 residues.